This T cell receptor beta chain was identified in a study of tumor-infiltrating lymphocytes in primary liver carcinoma. From approximately 500 ng total RNA, TCR beta cDNA was generated with a primer in the constant region. Slightly modified ARM-PCR served as the procedure for the TCR beta libraries. These libraries came from three rounds of nested multiplex PCR. Use of TRBV1-TRBV30 forward primers with a C-beta reverse primer characterized the first two PCR rounds, which lasted around 9 cycles each. TCRdb called the multiplex PCR reads again in MiXCR, with one record for every CDR3 protein. The table has 310,000 or so distinct CDR3 sequences, approximately 54% seen once. The blood RNA (from unsorted whole blood) was obtained, and germline DNA was also extracted. CDR1 and CDR2 (germline): SEHNR, FQNEAQ (reference sequence). Trimming removed 2 bases at V and 4 bases at J, with 23 bases between. This CDR3 is built from 18 residues.

The source is a woman in her twenties or thirties with primary liver carcinoma and hepatitis B virus infection. Sample: peripheral blood. The V and J genes are TRBV7-9 and TRBJ1-2, with D unclear. The CDR3 nucleotides are TGTGCCAGCAGCTTATTTCATGGGTCGGCGGACTATTTCTATGGCTACACCTTC. This encodes CASSLFHGSADYFYGYTF.